There are many counts of the clone carrying this T cell receptor beta chain. This record belongs to a study of T cells in Graves' hyperthyroidism and ophthalmopathy. It was RNA transcripts that yielded the amplified TCR beta CDR3 regions. The HTBI primer set drove a first-round RT-PCR of the TCR CDR3. TCRdb analysed the multiplex PCR reads with MiXCR anew, one entry per CDR3 protein. In the table there are 300,000 to 500,000 distinct CDR3 sequences, about 14% of which are singletons. This clonotype was obtained from a man aged 45-65 years with Graves' ophthalmopathy. Sequences were obtained from blood.

CDR3 coding DNA: TGCGCCAGCAGCCAAGATTCAGGTTATGGCTACACCTTC. Translation: CASSQDSGYGYTF. This chain links TRBV4-1 with TRBJ1-2; D is undetermined. The CDR3 runs to 13 residues. The germline V gene has CDR1 MGHRA and CDR2 YSYEKL. The ends were cut back, 0 bases at V and 5 bases at J, with 7 bases in the middle.